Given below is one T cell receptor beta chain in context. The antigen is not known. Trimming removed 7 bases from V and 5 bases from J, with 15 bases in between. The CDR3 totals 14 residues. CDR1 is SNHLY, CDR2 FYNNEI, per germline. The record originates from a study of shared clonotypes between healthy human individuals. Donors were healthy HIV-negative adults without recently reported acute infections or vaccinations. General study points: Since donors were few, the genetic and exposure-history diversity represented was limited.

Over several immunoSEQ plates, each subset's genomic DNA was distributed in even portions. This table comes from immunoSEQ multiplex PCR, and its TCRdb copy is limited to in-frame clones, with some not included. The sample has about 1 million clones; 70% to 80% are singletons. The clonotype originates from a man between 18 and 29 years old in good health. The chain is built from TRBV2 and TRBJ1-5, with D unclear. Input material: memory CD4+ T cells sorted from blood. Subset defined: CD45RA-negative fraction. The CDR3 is CASNYREGDQPQHF. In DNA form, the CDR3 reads TGTGCCAGCAACTACAGAGAAGGAGATCAGCCCCAGCATTTT.